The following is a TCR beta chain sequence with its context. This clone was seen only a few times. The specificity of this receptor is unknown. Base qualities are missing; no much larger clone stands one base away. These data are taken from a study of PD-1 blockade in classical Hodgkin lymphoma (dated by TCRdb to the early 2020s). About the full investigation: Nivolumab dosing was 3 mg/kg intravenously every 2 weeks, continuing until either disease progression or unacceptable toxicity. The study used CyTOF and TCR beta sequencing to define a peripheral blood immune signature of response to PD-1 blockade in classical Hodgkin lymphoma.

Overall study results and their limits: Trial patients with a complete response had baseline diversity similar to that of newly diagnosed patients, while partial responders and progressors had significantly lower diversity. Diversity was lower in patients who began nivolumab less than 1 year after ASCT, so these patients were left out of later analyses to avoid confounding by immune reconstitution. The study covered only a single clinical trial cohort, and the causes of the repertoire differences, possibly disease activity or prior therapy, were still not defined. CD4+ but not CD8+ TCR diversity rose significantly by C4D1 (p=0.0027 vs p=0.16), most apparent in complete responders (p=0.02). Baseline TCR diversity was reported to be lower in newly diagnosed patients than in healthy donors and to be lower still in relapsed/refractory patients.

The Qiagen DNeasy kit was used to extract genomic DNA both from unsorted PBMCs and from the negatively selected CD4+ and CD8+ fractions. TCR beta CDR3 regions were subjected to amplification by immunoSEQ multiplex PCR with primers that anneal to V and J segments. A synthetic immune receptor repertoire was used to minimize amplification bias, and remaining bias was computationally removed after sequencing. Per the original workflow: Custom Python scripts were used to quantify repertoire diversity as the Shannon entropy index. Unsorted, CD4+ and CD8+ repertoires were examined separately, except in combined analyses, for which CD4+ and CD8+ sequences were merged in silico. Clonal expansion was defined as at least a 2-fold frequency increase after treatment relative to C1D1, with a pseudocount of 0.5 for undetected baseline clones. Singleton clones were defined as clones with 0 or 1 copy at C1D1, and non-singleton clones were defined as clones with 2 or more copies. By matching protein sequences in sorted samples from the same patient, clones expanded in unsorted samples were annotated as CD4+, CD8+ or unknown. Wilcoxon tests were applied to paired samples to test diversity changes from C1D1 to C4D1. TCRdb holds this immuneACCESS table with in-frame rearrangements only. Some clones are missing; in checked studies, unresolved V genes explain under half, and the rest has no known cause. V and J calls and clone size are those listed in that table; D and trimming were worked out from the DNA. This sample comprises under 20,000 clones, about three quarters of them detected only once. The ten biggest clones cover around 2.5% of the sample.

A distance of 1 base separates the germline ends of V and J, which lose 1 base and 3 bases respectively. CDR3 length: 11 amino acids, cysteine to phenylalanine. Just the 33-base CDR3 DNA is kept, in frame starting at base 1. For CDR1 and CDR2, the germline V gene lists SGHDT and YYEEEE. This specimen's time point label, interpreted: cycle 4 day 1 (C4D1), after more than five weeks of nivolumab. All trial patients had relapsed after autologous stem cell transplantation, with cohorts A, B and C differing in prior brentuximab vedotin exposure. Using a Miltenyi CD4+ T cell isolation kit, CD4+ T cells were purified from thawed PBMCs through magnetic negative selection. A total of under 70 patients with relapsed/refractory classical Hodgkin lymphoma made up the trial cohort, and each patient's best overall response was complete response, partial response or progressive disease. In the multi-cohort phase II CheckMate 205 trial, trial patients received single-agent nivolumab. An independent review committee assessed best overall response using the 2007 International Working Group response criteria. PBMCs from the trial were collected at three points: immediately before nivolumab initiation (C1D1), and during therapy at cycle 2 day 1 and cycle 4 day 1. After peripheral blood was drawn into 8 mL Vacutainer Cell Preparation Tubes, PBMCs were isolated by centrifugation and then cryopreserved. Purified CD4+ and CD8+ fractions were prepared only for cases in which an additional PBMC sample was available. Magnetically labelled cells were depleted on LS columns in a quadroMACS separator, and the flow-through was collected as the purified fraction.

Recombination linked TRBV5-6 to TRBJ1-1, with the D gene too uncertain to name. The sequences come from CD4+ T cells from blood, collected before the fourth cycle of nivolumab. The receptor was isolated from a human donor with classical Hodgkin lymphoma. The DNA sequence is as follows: TGTGCCAGCAGCTTGCACACTGAAGCTTTCTTT. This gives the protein CASSLHTEAFF.